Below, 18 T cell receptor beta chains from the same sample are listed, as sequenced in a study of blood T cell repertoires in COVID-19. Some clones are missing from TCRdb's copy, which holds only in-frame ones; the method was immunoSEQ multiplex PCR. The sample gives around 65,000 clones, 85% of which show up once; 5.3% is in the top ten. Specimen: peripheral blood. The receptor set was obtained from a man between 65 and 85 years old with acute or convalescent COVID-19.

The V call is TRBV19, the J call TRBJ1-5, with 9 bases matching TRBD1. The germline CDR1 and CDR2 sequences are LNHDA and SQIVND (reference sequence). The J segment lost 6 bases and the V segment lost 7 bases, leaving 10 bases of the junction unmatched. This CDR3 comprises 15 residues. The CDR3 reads CASTTGGSGGQPQHF. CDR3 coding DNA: TGTGCCAGTACTACAGGGGGCTCGGGGGGTCAGCCCCAGCATTTT.

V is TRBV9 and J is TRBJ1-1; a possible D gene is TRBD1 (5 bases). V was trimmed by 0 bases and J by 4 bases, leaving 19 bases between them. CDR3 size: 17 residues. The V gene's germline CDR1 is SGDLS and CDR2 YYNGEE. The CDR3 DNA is TGTGCCAGCAGCGTAGAGGCAGGGTTGATCAGGAGCACTGAAGCTTTCTTT. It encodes CASSVEAGLIRSTEAFF.

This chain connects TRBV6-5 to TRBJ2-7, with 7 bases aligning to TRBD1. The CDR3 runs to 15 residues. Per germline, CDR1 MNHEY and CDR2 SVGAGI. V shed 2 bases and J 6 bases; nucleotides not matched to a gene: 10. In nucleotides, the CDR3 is TGTGCCAGCAGTTACCGTGGTAACAGGGGCAGCGAGCAGTACTTC. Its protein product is CASSYRGNRGSEQYF.

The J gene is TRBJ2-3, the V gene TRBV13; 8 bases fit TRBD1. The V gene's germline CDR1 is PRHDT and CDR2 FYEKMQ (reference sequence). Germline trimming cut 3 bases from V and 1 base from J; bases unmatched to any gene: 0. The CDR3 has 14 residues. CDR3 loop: CASSLDRGTDTQYF. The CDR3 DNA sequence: TGTGCCAGCAGCTTGGACAGGGGCACAGATACGCAGTATTTT.

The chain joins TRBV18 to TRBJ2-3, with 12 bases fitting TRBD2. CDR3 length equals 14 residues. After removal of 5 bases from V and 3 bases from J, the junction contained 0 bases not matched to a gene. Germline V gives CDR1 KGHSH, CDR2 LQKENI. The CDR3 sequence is CASSGLAGTDTQYF. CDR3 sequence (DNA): TGTGCCAGCTCAGGACTAGCGGGGACAGATACGCAGTATTTT.

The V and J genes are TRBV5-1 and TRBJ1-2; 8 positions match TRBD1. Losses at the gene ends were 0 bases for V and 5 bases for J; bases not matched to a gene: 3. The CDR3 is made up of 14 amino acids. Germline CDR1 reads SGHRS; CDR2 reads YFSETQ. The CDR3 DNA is TGCGCCAGCAGCTTGGGGACAGGGCAATATGGCTACACCTTC. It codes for CASSLGTGQYGYTF.

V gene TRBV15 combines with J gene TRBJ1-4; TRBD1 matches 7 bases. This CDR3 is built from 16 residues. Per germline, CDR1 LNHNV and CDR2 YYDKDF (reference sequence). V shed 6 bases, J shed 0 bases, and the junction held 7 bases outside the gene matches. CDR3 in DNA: TGTGCCACCAGACGGGACAGCTCCGCAACTAATGAAAAACTGTTTTTT. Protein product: CATRRDSSATNEKLFF.

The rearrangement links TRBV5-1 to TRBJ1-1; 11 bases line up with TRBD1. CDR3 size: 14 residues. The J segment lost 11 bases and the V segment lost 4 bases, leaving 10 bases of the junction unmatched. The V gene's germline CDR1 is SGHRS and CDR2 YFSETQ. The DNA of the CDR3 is TGCGCCAGCAGCCTGCAAGGACAGGGGGCCTGGGCTTTCTTT. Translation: CASSLQGQGAWAFF.

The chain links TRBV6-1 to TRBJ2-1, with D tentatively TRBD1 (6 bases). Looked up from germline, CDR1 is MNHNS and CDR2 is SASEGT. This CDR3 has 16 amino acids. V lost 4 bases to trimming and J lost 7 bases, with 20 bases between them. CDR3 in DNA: TGTGCCAGCAGTGTTCGGACAGCAAAAATTTGGAATGAGCAGTTCTTC. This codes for CASSVRTAKIWNEQFF.

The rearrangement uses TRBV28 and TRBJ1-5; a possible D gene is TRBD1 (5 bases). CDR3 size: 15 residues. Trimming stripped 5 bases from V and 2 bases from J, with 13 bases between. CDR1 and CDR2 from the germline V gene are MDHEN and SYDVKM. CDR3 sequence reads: CASSGIGGGNQPQHF. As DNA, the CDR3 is TGTGCCAGCAGTGGTATCGGGGGAGGCAATCAGCCCCAGCATTTT.

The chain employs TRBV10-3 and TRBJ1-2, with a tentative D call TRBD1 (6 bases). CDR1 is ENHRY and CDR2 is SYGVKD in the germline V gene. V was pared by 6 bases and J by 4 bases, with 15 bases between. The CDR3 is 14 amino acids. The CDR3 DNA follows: TGTGCCATCAGCAGTACAGGGTTGGGCTATGGCTACACCTTC. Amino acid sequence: CAISSTGLGYGYTF.

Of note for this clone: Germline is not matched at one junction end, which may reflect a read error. This chain's CDR3 is CASSLWTGNLHSGVNVLTF. The DNA for the CDR3 is TGTGCCAGCAGCCTTTGGACAGGGAACCTTCACTCTGGGGTCAACGTCCTGACTTTC. This chain connects TRBV7-9 to TRBJ2-6, with 8 bases lining up with TRBD1. Germline V lookup: CDR1 SEHNR, CDR2 FQNEAQ (reference sequence). CDR3 size: 19 residues.

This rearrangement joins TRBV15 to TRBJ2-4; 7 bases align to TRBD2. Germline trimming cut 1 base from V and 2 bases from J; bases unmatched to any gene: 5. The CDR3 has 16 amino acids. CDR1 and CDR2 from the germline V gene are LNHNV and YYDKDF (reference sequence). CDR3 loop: CATSRGPAGTKNIQYF. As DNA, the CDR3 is TGTGCCACCAGCAGAGGCCCAGCGGGGACCAAAAACATTCAGTACTTC.

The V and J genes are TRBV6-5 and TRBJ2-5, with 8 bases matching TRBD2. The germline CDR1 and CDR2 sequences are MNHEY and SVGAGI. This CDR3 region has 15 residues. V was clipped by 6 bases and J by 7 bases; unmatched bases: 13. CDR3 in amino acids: CASRRLLAAEGTQYF. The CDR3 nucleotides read TGTGCCAGCAGGAGGCTACTAGCGGCGGAGGGGACCCAGTACTTC.

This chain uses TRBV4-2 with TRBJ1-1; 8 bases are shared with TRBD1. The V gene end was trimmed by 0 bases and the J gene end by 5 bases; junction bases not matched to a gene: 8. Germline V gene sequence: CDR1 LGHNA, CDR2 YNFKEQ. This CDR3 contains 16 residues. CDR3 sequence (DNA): TGTGCCAGCAGCCAAGAGCCCGACAGGGGAGCTACTGAAGCTTTCTTT. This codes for CASSQEPDRGATEAFF.

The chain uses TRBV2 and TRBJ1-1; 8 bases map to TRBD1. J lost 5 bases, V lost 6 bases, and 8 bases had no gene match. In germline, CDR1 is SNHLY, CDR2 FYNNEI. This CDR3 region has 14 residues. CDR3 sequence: CASSRTTGETEAFF. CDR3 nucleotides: TGTGCCAGCAGCCGGACGACAGGGGAGACTGAAGCTTTCTTT.

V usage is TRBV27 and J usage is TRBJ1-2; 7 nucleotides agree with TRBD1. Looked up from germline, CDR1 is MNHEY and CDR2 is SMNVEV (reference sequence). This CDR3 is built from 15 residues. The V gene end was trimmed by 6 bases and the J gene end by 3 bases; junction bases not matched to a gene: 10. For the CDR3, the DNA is TGTGCCAGCAGCCTAGGTGTAGGGGGCTACTATGGCTACACCTTC. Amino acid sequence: CASSLGVGGYYGYTF.

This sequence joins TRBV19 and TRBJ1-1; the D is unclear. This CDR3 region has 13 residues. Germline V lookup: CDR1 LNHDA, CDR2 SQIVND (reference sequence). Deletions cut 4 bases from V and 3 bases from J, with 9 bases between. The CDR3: CASSSKPDTEAFF. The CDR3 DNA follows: TGTGCCAGTAGTAGCAAACCAGACACTGAAGCTTTCTTT.